These 27 T cell receptor beta chains share one sample of origin, sequenced in a study of T cell repertoires in cytomegalovirus infection (dated by TCRdb to the late 2010s). TCRdb records Illumina HiSeq 1500 as the sequencer. TCRdb reanalyzed the raw reads on its own, using fastp at Q25 for trimming and MiXCR for clone calling, and kept in-frame beta chains. Rows merge per CDR3 protein into single entries with the most common DNA and genes. The sample table contains fewer than 550,000 distinct CDR3 sequences; only one count was recorded for about 15% of them. The ten largest clones represent 20% to 30% of the sample. The sample comprised CD8+ T cells from PBMCs. These receptors were taken from a human donor in good health (CMV status not recorded). Some clones in this sample may be carry-over from other donors' samples.

Many counts were recorded for this clonotype. The J gene is TRBJ2-1, the V gene TRBV11-2, with 9 bases aligning to TRBD2. Germline CDR1 is SGHAT and CDR2 is FQNNGV. With V trimmed by 5 bases and J by 0 bases, 5 bases remained unmatched. The CDR3 spans 16 residues. This CDR3 reads CASSPGLASSYNEQFF. DNA for the CDR3: TGTGCCAGCAGCCCGGGACTAGCAAGCTCCTACAATGAGCAGTTCTTC.

There are many counts of this clonotype. V and J are TRBV6-6 and TRBJ2-7; possibly TRBD2 for D (6 bases). Trimming removed 0 bases at V and 2 bases at J, with 8 bases between. Germline V gene data show CDR1 as MNHNY and CDR2 as SVGAGI (reference sequence). The CDR3 runs 14 residues. CDR3 amino acids: CASSYSWGAYEQYF. The CDR3 coding sequence is TGTGCCAGCAGTTACTCGTGGGGGGCCTACGAGCAGTACTTC.

This clonotype has only a few counts. The CDR3 DNA reads TGCAGTGCTAGAGGGGGCCTAGCGGGTTTCCTATACGAGCAGTACTTC. It yields the protein CSARGGLAGFLYEQYF. This chain connects TRBV20-1 to TRBJ2-7, with 8 bases fitting TRBD2. Germline V gene sequence: CDR1 DFQATT, CDR2 SNEGSKA (reference sequence). The CDR3 loop spans 16 amino acids. The junction had 12 bases not matched to a gene; V was cut back by 1 base and J by 4 bases.

The V gene is TRBV9, the J gene TRBJ2-2; 8 bases are shared with TRBD2. The CDR3 is 13 residues long. With V trimmed by 2 bases and J by 11 bases, 5 bases remained unmatched. Germline loops: CDR1 SGDLS, CDR2 YYNGEE. This CDR3 is CASSVHSGAELFF. In DNA form, the CDR3 reads TGTGCCAGCAGCGTTCATAGCGGGGCCGAGCTGTTTTTT.

The rearrangement links TRBV4-2 to TRBJ2-5, with 12 bases aligning to TRBD2. V was clipped by 3 bases and J by 5 bases; unmatched bases: 7. Germline V lookup: CDR1 LGHNA, CDR2 YNFKEQ. The CDR3 contains 16 residues. The DNA for the CDR3 is TGTGCCAGCAGCCAGCGACTAGCGGGAGTCGCGGAGACCCAGTACTTC. Protein product: CASSQRLAGVAETQYF.

This clonotype was detected a few times. This rearrangement joins TRBV12-5 to TRBJ2-1; D might be TRBD1 or TRBD2, each matching 5 bases. The CDR3 is 16 amino acids. V lost 1 base and J lost 0, with 10 bases in between. CDR1 and CDR2 from the germline V gene are LGHNT and FRNRAP. The CDR3 loop is CASGLGPGTSYNEQFF. The CDR3 coding sequence is TGTGCTAGTGGTTTGGGTCCAGGGACCTCCTACAATGAGCAGTTCTTC.

This clonotype was counted a few times. Here the CDR3 DNA reads TGTGCCAGCAGCTTGGATCGCAACTGGGGTGGCTACACCTTC. It specifies CASSLDRNWGGYTF. The chain carries TRBV5-5 and TRBJ1-2, with D uncertain. With 0 bases removed from V and 7 bases from J, the gap between germline ends came to 13 bases. This CDR3 spans 14 amino acids. Germline CDR1 and CDR2: SGHKS and YYEKEE (reference sequence). Filled out from reference TRBV5-5 and TRBJ1-2, the complete variable domain reads DAGVTQSPTHLIKTRGQQVTLRCSPISGHKSVSWYQQVLGQGPQFIFQYYEKEERGRGNFPDRFSARQFPNYSSELNVNALLLGDSALYLCASSLDRNWGGYTFGSGTRLTVV.

This clonotype has a count of ten or more. The gene calls are TRBV11-2 and TRBJ1-1; no clear D. Germline loops: CDR1 SGHAT, CDR2 FQNNGV. V lost 2 bases, J lost 2 bases, and 15 bases lay in between. The CDR3 totals 16 residues. CDR3 residues: CASSLTPAIANTEAFF. CDR3 nucleotide sequence: TGTGCCAGCAGCTTAACGCCAGCTATAGCCAACACTGAAGCTTTCTTT.

This clonotype was found many times. This chain uses TRBV6-1 with TRBJ2-1, with a weak D call TRBD1 (5 bases). Germline loops: CDR1 MNHNS, CDR2 SASEGT. Trimming stripped 2 bases from V and 10 bases from J, with 18 bases between. CDR3 length: 15 residues. The CDR3 protein is CASSEWVGASREQFF. The CDR3 region has the DNA TGTGCCAGCAGTGAATGGGTAGGGGCATCCAGAGAGCAGTTCTTC.

The chain uses TRBV5-1 and TRBJ1-5; 8 bases agree with TRBD1. Germline lookup yields CDR1 SGHRS and CDR2 YFSETQ. V lost 2 bases and J lost 4; bases outside the gene matches: 5. The CDR3 consists of 15 residues. The CDR3 DNA reads TGCGCCAGCAGCTTACGAGGGGACAGGAATCAGCCCCAGCATTTT. Protein sequence: CASSLRGDRNQPQHF.

The J gene is TRBJ1-3, the V gene TRBV2, with D possibly being TRBD1 (5 bases). Between the trimmed V and J ends, which lost 2 bases and 4 bases, there was a span of 18 bases. The CDR3 consists of 17 residues. Germline lookup yields CDR1 SNHLY and CDR2 FYNNEI. CDR3 sequence: CASSERGAGPRGNTIYF. In DNA, the CDR3 is TGTGCCAGCAGTGAAAGAGGGGCAGGGCCTCGCGGAAACACCATATATTTT.

This clonotype was counted a few times. This chain links TRBV24-1 with TRBJ2-1, with D tentatively TRBD2 (6 bases). This CDR3 has 14 residues. V lost 4 bases to trimming and J lost 7 bases, with 13 bases between them. Per the germline V gene, CDR1 is KGHDR and CDR2 is SFDVKD. The CDR3 protein is CATSDYGGWNEQFF. CDR3 bases: TGTGCCACCAGTGACTATGGGGGGTGGAATGAGCAGTTCTTC.

This clonotype has a count of ten or more. V usage is TRBV20-1 and J usage is TRBJ2-1, with 7 bases lining up with TRBD2. V lost 0 bases to trimming and J lost 3 bases; unmatched junction nucleotides: 11. CDR3 length equals 17 residues. CDR1 and CDR2 (germline): DFQATT, SNEGSKA (reference sequence). The CDR3 spells CSARESYLAVSYNEQFF. The DNA of the CDR3 is TGCAGTGCTAGAGAGTCTTATCTAGCGGTGAGCTACAATGAGCAGTTCTTC.

This clonotype occurred many times. The chain joins TRBV7-9 to TRBJ1-2; TRBD1 matches at 8 bases. Germline V lookup: CDR1 SEHNR, CDR2 FQNEAQ (reference sequence). The CDR3 loop spans 15 amino acids. The ends lost 4 bases at V and 5 bases at J; junction bases unmatched: 9. The CDR3 reads CASSSRTGKRYGYTF. DNA of the CDR3: TGTGCCAGCAGCTCCCGGACAGGGAAGCGGTATGGCTACACCTTC.

This clonotype has a count of ten or more. This chain uses TRBV11-2 with TRBJ1-1; TRBD1 might be the D (5 bases). The germline gives CDR1 SGHAT, CDR2 FQNNGV. Trimming stripped 5 bases from V and 3 bases from J, with 16 bases between. The CDR3 covers 15 residues. This chain's CDR3 is CASSPLLGADTEAFF. DNA of the CDR3: TGTGCCAGCAGCCCCCTCCTAGGGGCCGACACTGAAGCTTTCTTT.

The genes are TRBV19 and TRBJ1-3; D is uncertain. The CDR3 spans 15 residues. Germline CDR1 reads LNHDA; CDR2 reads SQIVND (reference sequence). V lost 3 bases and J 0 bases, leaving 9 bases between the germline ends. The CDR3 is CASSIGKSSGNTIYF. For the CDR3, the DNA is TGTGCCAGTAGTATCGGGAAAAGCTCTGGAAACACCATATATTTT.

This clonotype was detected many times. The V gene is TRBV12-3 or TRBV12-4, the J gene TRBJ1-2, with D tentatively TRBD1 (5 bases). Trimming stripped 5 bases from V and 7 bases from J, with 17 bases between. CDR3 length: 14 residues. The CDR3 region is CASSGSTGSGGYTF. The CDR3 nucleotides read TGTGCCAGCAGTGGTAGCACAGGCTCTGGTGGCTACACCTTC.

This rearrangement joins TRBV6-2 or TRBV6-3 to TRBJ2-7; no firm D call. V lost 6 bases, J lost 3 bases, and 6 bases lay in between. This CDR3 is 11 amino acids long. The germline CDR1 and CDR2 sequences are MNHEY and SVGEGT. CDR3 sequence: CASRRSYEQYF. CDR3 sequence (DNA): TGTGCCAGCAGGCGCAGCTACGAGCAGTACTTC.

This clonotype has just a few counts. This chain connects TRBV7-9 to TRBJ2-1; TRBD2 agrees at 14 bases. J lost 12 bases, V lost 6 bases, and 16 bases had no gene match. Germline V CDR1 and CDR2: SEHNR, FQNEAQ (reference sequence). The CDR3 spans 17 residues. CDR3 coding DNA: TGTGCCAGCAGACCCCAGGGGCCCGGGACTAGCGGGAGATGGCAGTTCTTC. This sequence encodes CASRPQGPGTSGRWQFF.

CDR3 in DNA: TGTGCCAGCAGCTTGGGACTAGCGGGAGGGGAGTACAATGAGCAGTTCTTC. Residues: CASSLGLAGGEYNEQFF. This chain links TRBV11-1 with TRBJ2-1; 16 nucleotides match TRBD2. CDR3 size: 17 residues. Germline-derived CDR1 and CDR2 are SGHAT and FQDESV (reference sequence). V was clipped by 3 bases and J by 4 bases; unmatched bases: 3.

The chain uses TRBV27 and TRBJ1-2; 8 bases match TRBD1. The CDR3 is 14 residues long. J lost 5 bases, V lost 7 bases, and 9 bases had no gene match. Germline CDR1 reads MNHEY; CDR2 reads SMNVEV (reference sequence). The CDR3 sequence is CASTYAGGSYGYTF. The CDR3 bases are TGTGCCAGCACTTATGCAGGGGGCAGTTATGGCTACACCTTC.

Note on this clonotype: This could be a read error, since a much larger clone is one nucleotide away. Given the absence of the conserved phenylalanine or tryptophan at the CDR3 end, a read error is likely. This chain uses TRBV7-3 with TRBJ2-7; D may match TRBD1 or TRBD2 (5 bases each). Per the germline V gene, CDR1 is SGHTA and CDR2 is FQGTGA. The CDR3 has 14 residues. Trimming removed 4 bases at V and 1 base at J, with 11 bases between. The CDR3 loop reads CASSSGTESYEQYL. The DNA for the CDR3 is TGTGCCAGCAGCTCCGGGACGGAATCCTACGAGCAGTACCTC.

The chain joins TRBV27 to TRBJ1-3; the D gene is possibly TRBD1 (5 bases). The germline V gene encodes CDR1 MNHEY and CDR2 SMNVEV (reference sequence). CDR3 length equals 16 residues. Trimming pared 0 bases from V and 0 bases from J, leaving 9 bases between. This CDR3 is CASSLSQGFSGNTIYF. The CDR3 coding sequence is TGTGCCAGCAGTTTATCCCAGGGCTTCTCTGGAAACACCATATATTTT.

This clonotype was seen repeatedly, ten times or more. This sequence joins TRBV7-9 and TRBJ1-1, with 7 bases identical to TRBD1. CDR1 is SEHNR, CDR2 FQNEAQ, per germline (reference sequence). The CDR3 is 14 amino acids. The ends lost 3 bases at V and 1 base at J; junction bases unmatched: 2. The CDR3 region is CASSFQGGNTEAFF. Written as DNA, the CDR3 is TGTGCCAGCAGCTTTCAGGGGGGGAACACTGAAGCTTTCTTT.

This clonotype was found many times. This may be a read error, as it is one base from a much larger clone. The rearrangement links TRBV7-8 to TRBJ1-1, with a possible D match to TRBD1 (6 bases). Germline V gene lookup returns CDR1 SGHVS and CDR2 FQNEAQ. The ends were cut back, 2 bases at V and 4 bases at J, with 8 bases in the middle. The CDR3 is made up of 13 amino acids. As DNA, the CDR3 is TGTGCCAGCAGCTTAACAGGGATCACTGAAGCTTTCTTT. This translates into CASSLTGITEAFF.

This clonotype came up a few times. J is TRBJ1-2 and V is TRBV15, with 7 bases fitting TRBD1. Germline V lookup: CDR1 LNHNV, CDR2 YYDKDF (reference sequence). J lost 4 bases, V lost 5 bases, and 10 bases had no gene match. The CDR3 has 15 amino acids. The CDR3 sequence is CATSRKGGAGYGYTF. The CDR3 region has the DNA TGTGCCACCAGCCGGAAAGGGGGCGCCGGCTATGGCTACACCTTC.

This clonotype has at least ten counts. The chain couples TRBV28 to TRBJ2-3; tentative D call: TRBD1 (6 bases). The CDR3 runs 17 residues. Trimming left V 6 bases short and J 2 bases short, with 21 bases between. Germline-derived CDR1 and CDR2 are MDHEN and SYDVKM. For the CDR3, the DNA is TGTGCCAGCAGAACACGGACAGAATTAGCCTACACAGATACGCAGTATTTT. It codes for CASRTRTELAYTDTQYF.